The present T cell receptor (beta chain) was sequenced within a study of identical twins. A single count supports this clonotype. One entry per CDR3 protein results from TCRdb running MiXCR on the 5' RACE reads. The sample consists of hundreds of thousands of distinct CDR3 sequences, 15% to 20% of them appearing once. The same data also went into a second study, on T cells expressing NK-cell markers. In that study: Dominant NKG2C+ clonotype frequencies of roughly 1.0-7.5% of CD8+ T cells were measured in five or six donors.

This TCR was recovered from a young woman in good health. Source material: PBMCs.

In DNA form, the CDR3 reads TGCAGCGTTGAGGGGGCCCGGGGGAACACTGAAGCTTTCTTT. This gives the protein CSVEGARGNTEAFF. The rearrangement joins TRBV29-1 to TRBJ1-1, with D maybe TRBD1 (6 bases). The CDR3 contains 14 residues. Deletions cut 3 bases from V and 1 base from J, with 12 bases between. In germline, CDR1 is SQVTM, CDR2 ANQGSEA.